This T cell receptor beta chain was profiled in a study of cytomegalovirus exposure and HLA in healthy donors. Study-wide findings and caveats: Reportedly, diagnosis of cytomegalovirus status by the classifier showed high specificity and sensitivity. Some public TCRs appeared in many individuals, while most sequences were rare. The listing of about 150 TCR beta chains classed them as cytomegalovirus-associated.

Concerning this clone: The target antigen is unknown.

Donors came from a validation cohort of over a hundred subjects, distinct from the first 666-subject cohort. CDR3 length: 15 residues. Germline trimming cut 4 bases from V and 7 bases from J; bases unmatched to any gene: 7. Per germline, CDR1 MNHNS and CDR2 SASEGT. Method: immunoSEQ multiplex PCR; TCRdb's copy keeps in-frame clones and lacks some. Of approximately 150,000 clones listed, 84% are singletons. The specimen sequenced was PBMCs. The rearrangement joins TRBV6-1 to TRBJ1-6, with 7 bases fitting TRBD1. This TCR was sampled from a man aged 25 to 40 in good health and CMV-seropositive. The CDR3 region is CASSGPTGFNSPLHF. The CDR3 DNA reads TGTGCCAGCAGTGGCCCGACAGGGTTCAATTCACCCCTCCACTTT.